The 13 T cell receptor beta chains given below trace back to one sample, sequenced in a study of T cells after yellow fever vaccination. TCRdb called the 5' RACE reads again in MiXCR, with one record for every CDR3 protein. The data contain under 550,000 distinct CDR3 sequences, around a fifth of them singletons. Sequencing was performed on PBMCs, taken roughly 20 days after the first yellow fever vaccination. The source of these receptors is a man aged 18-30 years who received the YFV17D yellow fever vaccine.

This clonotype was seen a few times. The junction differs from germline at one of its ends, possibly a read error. CDR3 sequence: CASSFQGAGTEDFF. DNA of the CDR3: TGTGCCAGCAGCTTTCAGGGCGCGGGAACTGAAGATTTCTTT. The V gene is TRBV7-2, the J gene TRBJ1-1; a weak D match, TRBD1 (5 bases). The CDR3 totals 14 residues. CDR1 and CDR2 from the germline V gene are SGHTA and FQGNSA.

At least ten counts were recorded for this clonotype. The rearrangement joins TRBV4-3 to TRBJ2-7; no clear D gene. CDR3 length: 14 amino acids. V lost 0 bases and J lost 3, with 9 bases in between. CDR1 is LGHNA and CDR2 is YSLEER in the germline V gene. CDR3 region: CASSQDPTGYEQYF. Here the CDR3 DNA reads TGCGCCAGCAGCCAAGACCCCACGGGCTACGAGCAGTACTTC.

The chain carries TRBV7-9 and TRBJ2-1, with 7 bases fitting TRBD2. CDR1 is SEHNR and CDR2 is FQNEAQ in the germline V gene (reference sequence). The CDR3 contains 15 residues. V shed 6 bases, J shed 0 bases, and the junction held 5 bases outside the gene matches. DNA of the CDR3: TGTGCCAGCAGGGGGACGGGGGGCTCCTACAATGAGCAGTTCTTC. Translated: CASRGTGGSYNEQFF. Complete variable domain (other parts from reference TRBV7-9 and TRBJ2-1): DTGVSQNPRHKITKRGQNVTFRCDPISEHNRLYWYRQTLGQGPEFLTYFQNEAQLEKSRLLSDRFSAERPKGSFSTLEIQRTEQGDSAMYLCASRGTGGSYNEQFFGPGTRLTVL.

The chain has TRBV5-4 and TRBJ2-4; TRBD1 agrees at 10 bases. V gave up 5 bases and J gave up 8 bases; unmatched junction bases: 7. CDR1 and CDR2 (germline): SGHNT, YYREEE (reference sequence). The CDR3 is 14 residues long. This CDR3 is CASSPTGTGDIQYF. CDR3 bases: TGTGCCAGCAGTCCAACCGGGACAGGGGACATTCAGTACTTC.

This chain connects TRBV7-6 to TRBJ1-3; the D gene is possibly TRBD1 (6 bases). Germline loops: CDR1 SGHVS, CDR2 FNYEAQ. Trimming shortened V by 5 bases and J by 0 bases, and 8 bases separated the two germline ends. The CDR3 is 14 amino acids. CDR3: CASSQGLSGNTIYF. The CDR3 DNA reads TGTGCCAGCAGCCAGGGGCTCTCTGGAAACACCATATATTTT.

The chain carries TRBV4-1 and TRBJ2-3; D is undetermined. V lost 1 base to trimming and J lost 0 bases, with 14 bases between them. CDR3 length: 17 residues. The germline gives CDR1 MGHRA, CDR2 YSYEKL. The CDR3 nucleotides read TGCGCCAGCAGCCAAGGAGCTGCTCGTCGGAGCACAGATACGCAGTATTTT. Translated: CASSQGAARRSTDTQYF.

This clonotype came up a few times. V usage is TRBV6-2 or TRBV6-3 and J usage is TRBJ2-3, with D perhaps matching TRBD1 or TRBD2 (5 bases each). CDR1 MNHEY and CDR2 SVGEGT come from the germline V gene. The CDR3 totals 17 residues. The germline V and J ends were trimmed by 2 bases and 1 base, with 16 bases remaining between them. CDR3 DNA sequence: TGTGCCAGCAGTTACGATTTGAGGGGCGAGGGCACAGATACGCAGTATTTT. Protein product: CASSYDLRGEGTDTQYF.

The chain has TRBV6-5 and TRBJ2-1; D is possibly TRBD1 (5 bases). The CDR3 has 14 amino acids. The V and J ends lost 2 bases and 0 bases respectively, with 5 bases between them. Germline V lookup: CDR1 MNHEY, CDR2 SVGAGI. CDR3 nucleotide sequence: TGTGCCAGCAGTTACACAGGCTCCTACAATGAGCAGTTCTTC. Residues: CASSYTGSYNEQFF.

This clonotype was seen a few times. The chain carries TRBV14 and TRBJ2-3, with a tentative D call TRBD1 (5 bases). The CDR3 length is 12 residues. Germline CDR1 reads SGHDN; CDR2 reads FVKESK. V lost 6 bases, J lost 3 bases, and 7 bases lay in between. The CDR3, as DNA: TGTGCCAGCAGGGACAATACAGATACGCAGTATTTT. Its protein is CASRDNTDTQYF.

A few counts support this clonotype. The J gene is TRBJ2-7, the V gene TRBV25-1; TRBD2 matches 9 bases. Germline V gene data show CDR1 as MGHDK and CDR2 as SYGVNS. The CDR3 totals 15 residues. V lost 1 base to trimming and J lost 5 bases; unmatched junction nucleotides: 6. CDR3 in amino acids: CASSESGRGGNEQYF. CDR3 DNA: TGTGCCAGCAGTGAATCAGGGCGGGGGGGCAACGAGCAGTACTTC.

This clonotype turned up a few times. The CDR3 loop reads CAISATYEQYF. For the CDR3, the DNA is TGTGCCATCAGTGCCACCTACGAGCAGTACTTC. V usage is TRBV10-3 and J usage is TRBJ2-7; D unclear. This CDR3 comprises 11 residues. V was clipped by 4 bases and J by 2 bases, with 3 bases between them. CDR1 and CDR2 (germline): ENHRY, SYGVKD.

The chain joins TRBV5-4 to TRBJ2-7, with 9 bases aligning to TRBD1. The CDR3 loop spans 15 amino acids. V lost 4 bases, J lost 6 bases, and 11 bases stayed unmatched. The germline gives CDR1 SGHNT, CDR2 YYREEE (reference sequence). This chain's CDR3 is CASSPTPGQGGEQYF. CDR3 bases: TGTGCCAGCAGCCCCACACCGGGACAGGGAGGCGAGCAGTACTTC.

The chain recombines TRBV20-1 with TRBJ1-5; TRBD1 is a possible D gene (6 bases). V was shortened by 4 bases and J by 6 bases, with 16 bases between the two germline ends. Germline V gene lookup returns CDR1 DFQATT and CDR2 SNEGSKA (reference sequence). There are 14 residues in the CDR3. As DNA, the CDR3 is TGCAGTGCTATTTCAGGGGAGGGCAGTCAGCCCCAGCATTTT. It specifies CSAISGEGSQPQHF.